This T cell receptor beta chain was captured in a study of cytomegalovirus exposure and HLA in healthy donors. Broader study findings: About 87% or about 30% of the time was how often most TCR beta V segments were productive, according to an earlier analysis. From TCR beta sequences, most subjects' HLA-A and HLA-B alleles were reportedly predicted accurately.

This clone came up once. Its antigen is still unknown. Vbeta (60) and Jbeta (13) primers were used in the PCR. Method: immunoSEQ multiplex PCR; TCRdb's copy keeps in-frame clones and lacks some. The sample carries 50,000 to 60,000 clones, about 73% recorded once. CDR3 size: 12 residues. The germline gives CDR1 SGHRS, CDR2 YFSETQ. V was shortened by 4 bases and J by 12 bases, with 11 bases between the two germline ends. This receptor was taken from a man aged 18-30 years in good health and CMV-seronegative. The chain combines TRBV5-1 with TRBJ1-6; D possibly corresponds to TRBD1 (5 bases). The sample was PBMCs. The CDR3 DNA sequence: TGCGCCAGCAGCAAGGACACCGGACCCCTCCACTTT. Its protein is CASSKDTGPLHF.